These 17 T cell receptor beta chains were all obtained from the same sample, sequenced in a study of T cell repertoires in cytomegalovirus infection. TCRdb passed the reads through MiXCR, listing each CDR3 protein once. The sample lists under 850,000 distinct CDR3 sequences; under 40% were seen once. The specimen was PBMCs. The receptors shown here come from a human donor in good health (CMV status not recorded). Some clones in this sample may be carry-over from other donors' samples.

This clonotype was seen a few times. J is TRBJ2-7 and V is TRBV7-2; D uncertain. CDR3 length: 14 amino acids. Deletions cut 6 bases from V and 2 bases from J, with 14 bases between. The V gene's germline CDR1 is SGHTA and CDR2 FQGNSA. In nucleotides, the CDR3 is TGTGCCAGCAGTTATTGGGCTAGGACCTACGAGCAGTACTTC. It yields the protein CASSYWARTYEQYF.

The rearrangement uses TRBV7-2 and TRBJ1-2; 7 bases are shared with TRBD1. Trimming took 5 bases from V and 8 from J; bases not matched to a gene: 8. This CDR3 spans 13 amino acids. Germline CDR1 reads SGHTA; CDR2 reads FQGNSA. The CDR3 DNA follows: TGTGCCAGCAGCGAAACGAAGGACAGGGGCTACACCTTC. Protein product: CASSETKDRGYTF.

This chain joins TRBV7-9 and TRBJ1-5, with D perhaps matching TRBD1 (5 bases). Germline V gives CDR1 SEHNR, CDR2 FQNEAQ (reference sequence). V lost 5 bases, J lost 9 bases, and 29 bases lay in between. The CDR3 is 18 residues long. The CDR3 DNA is TGTGCCAGCAGCCAACCAGCCGAAACAGGCGGGGGAATAGCGCCCCAGCATTTT. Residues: CASSQPAETGGGIAPQHF.

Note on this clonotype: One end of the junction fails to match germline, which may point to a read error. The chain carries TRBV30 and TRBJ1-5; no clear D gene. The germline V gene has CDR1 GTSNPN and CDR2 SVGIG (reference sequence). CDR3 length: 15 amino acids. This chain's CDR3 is CACSVRCRGEQPPHF. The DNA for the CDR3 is TGTGCCTGTAGTGTACGTTGCCGAGGTGAGCAGCCCCCTCATTTT. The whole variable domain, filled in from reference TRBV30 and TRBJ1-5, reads SQTIHQWPATLVQPVGSPLSLECTVEGTSNPNLYWYRQAAGRGLQLLFYSVGIGQISSEVPQNLSASRPQDRQFILSSKKLLLSDSGFYLCACSVRCRGEQPPHFGDGTRLSIL.

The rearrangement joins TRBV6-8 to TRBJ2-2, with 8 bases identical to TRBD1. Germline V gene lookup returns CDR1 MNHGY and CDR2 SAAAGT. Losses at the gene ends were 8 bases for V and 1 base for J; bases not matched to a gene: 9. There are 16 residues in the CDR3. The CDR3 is CASATPGTGNTGELFF. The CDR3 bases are TGTGCCAGCGCAACCCCCGGGACAGGGAACACCGGGGAGCTGTTTTTT.

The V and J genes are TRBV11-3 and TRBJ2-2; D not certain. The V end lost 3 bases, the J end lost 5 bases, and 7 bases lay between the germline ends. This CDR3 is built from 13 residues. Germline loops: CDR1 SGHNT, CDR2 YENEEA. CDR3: CASSFVLTGELFF. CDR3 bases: TGTGCCAGCAGCTTCGTACTGACCGGGGAGCTGTTTTTT. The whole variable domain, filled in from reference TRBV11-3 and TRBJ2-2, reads EAGVVQSPRYKIIEKKQPVAFWCNPISGHNTLYWYLQNLGQGPELLIRYENEEAVDDSQLPKDRFSAERLKGVDSTLKIQPAELGDSAVYLCASSFVLTGELFFGEGSRLTVL.

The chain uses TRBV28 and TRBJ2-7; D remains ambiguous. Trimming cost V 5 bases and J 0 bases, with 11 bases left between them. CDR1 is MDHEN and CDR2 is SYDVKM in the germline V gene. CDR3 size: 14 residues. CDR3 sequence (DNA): TGTGCCAGCAGTCGGGCCAGGAGCTCCTACGAGCAGTACTTC. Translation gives CASSRARSSYEQYF.

The CDR3 DNA reads as TGTGCCAGCAGCTTAGTGGGGACGGAACTCCCCGAAGCTTTCTTT. Its protein product is CASSLVGTELPEAFF. The genes are TRBV7-8 and TRBJ1-1; D is possibly TRBD1 (5 bases). The germline V and J ends were trimmed by 1 base and 8 bases, with 17 bases remaining between them. Germline CDR1 reads SGHVS; CDR2 reads FQNEAQ. The CDR3 sequence is 15 residues long.

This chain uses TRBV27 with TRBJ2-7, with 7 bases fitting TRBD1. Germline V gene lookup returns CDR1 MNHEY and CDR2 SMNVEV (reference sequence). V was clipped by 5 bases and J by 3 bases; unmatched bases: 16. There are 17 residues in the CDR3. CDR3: CASSPGQVRTLDYEQYF. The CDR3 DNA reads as TGTGCCAGCAGTCCAGGACAGGTACGAACCCTGGACTACGAGCAGTACTTC.

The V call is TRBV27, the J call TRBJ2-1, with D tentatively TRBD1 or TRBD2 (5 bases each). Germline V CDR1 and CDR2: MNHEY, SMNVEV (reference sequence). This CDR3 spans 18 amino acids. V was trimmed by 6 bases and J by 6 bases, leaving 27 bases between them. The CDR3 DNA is TGTGCCAGCAGAAATCAGGGACCCAATTATCAGATCCCCAATGAGCAGTTCTTC. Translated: CASRNQGPNYQIPNEQFF.

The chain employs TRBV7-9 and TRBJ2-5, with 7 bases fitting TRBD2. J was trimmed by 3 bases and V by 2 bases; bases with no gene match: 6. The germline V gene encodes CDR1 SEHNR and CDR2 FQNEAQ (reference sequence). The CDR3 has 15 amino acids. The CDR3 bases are TGTGCCAGCAGCTTAAAGGGAGGGCCAGAAGAGACCCAGTACTTC. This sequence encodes CASSLKGGPEETQYF.

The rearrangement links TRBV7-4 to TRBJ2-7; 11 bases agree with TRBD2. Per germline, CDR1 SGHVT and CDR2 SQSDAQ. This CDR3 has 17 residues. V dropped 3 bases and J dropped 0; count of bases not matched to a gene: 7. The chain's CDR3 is CASSFPATSGTSYEQYF. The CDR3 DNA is TGTGCCAGCAGCTTTCCCGCGACTAGCGGGACCTCCTACGAGCAGTACTTC.

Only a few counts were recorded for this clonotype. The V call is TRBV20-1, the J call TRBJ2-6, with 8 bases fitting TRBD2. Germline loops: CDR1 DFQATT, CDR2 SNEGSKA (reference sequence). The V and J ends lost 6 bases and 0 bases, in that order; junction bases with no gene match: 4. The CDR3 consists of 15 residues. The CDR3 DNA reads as TGCAGTGCCAAGCGGGGGAACTCTGGGGCCAACGTCCTGACTTTC. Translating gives CSAKRGNSGANVLTF.

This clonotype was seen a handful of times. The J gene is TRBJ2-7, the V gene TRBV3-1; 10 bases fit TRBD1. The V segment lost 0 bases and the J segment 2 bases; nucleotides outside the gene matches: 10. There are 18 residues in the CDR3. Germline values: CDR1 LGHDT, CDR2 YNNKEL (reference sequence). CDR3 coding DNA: TGTGCCAGCAGCCAAGATCGGGGACAGGGGCCGAAACCCTACGAGCAGTACTTC. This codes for CASSQDRGQGPKPYEQYF.

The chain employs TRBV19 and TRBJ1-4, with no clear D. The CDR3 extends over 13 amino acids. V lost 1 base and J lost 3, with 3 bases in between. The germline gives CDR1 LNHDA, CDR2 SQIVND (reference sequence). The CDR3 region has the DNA TGTGCCAGTAGTATAGTGGCTAATGAAAAACTGTTTTTT. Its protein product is CASSIVANEKLFF.

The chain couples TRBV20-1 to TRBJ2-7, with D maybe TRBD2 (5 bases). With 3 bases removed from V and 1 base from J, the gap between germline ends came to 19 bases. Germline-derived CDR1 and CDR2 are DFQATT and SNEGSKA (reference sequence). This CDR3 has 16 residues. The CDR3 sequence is CSARFPQGRRSYEQYF. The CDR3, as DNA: TGCAGTGCTAGGTTCCCTCAAGGGAGAAGGTCCTACGAGCAGTACTTC.

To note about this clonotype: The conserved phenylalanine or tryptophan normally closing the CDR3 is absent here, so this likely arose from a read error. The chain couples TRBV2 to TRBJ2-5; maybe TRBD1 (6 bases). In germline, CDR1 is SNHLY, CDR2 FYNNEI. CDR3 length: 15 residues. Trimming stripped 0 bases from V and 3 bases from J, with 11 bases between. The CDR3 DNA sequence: TGTGCCAGCAGTGAAGCCCTAGGGACAAAAGAGACCCAGTACTTA. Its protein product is CASSEALGTKETQYL.